The 8 T cell receptor beta chains presented below share a single source sample, sequenced in a study of identical twins (dated by TCRdb to 2015 to 2016). Library preparation employed 5' RACE. Sequencing took place on an Illumina HiSeq 2000. In-frame beta chains were kept once TCRdb had trimmed the public reads at Q25 with fastp and called clones with MiXCR. Every entry covers one CDR3 protein and lists the most common genes and DNA from its rows. The sample table records 1.5 million to 2 million distinct CDR3 sequences; about 30% of these occur just once. The ten top clones hold approximately 0.25% of the sample. Material: cord blood. These receptor sequences come from a newborn girl in good health.

The V call is TRBV3-1, the J call TRBJ2-7, with 7 positions matching TRBD2. Germline trimming cut 1 base from V and 2 bases from J; bases unmatched to any gene: 11. CDR1 is LGHDT, CDR2 YNNKEL, per germline (reference sequence). This CDR3 has 17 residues. The CDR3 DNA is TGTGCCAGCAGCCAAGTTGCGGGAGCCACACACGCCTACGAGCAGTACTTC. Its protein product is CASSQVAGATHAYEQYF.

This clonotype turned up a few times. V is TRBV27 and J is TRBJ1-2, with 8 bases fitting TRBD1. V shed 6 bases and J 4 bases; nucleotides not matched to a gene: 10. The length of the CDR3 is 15 residues. Germline CDR1 reads MNHEY; CDR2 reads SMNVEV (reference sequence). The CDR3 is CASSPRTGSSYGYTF. The CDR3 DNA sequence: TGTGCCAGCAGCCCGAGGACAGGGAGCAGCTATGGCTACACCTTC.

This clonotype was seen a handful of times. The genes are TRBV27 and TRBJ2-5; 8 bases fit TRBD1. Germline V gene sequence: CDR1 MNHEY, CDR2 SMNVEV (reference sequence). The CDR3 has 15 residues. V lost 5 bases, J lost 2 bases, and 7 bases stayed unmatched. The CDR3 sequence: CASSPTGVGQETQYF. CDR3 DNA: TGTGCCAGCAGTCCGACAGGGGTGGGTCAAGAGACCCAGTACTTC.

As regards this clonotype: The junction shows a germline mismatch at one end, possibly a read error. The chain joins TRBV6-1 to TRBJ1-2, with D possibly TRBD1 on 6 matching bases. Germline loops: CDR1 MNHNS, CDR2 SASEGT. The CDR3 is made up of 14 amino acids. In DNA form, the CDR3 reads TGTGCCAGCAGTGAAGCGCACAGGGACTACGGCTACACCTTC. It codes for CASSEAHRDYGYTF.

The chain joins TRBV13 to TRBJ2-1; TRBD1 or TRBD2 may be the D gene (5 bases each). V was pared by 5 bases and J by 13 bases, with 21 bases between. The CDR3 is 14 residues long. From germline, CDR1 is PRHDT and CDR2 FYEKMQ (reference sequence). CDR3: CASSLTGVGETQFF. The CDR3 nucleotides read TGTGCCAGCAGCCTTACCGGAGTAGGGGAGACCCAGTTCTTC. Full variable domain (missing parts from reference TRBV13 and TRBJ2-1): AAGVIQSPRHLIKEKRETATLKCYPIPRHDTVYWYQQGPGQDPQFLISFYEKMQSDKGSIPDRFSAQQFSDYHSELNMSSLELGDSALYFCASSLTGVGETQFFGPGTRLTVL.

Many counts were recorded for this clonotype. This sequence joins TRBV5-1 and TRBJ2-3; D may be TRBD2 (5 bases). Germline V gene data show CDR1 as SGHRS and CDR2 as YFSETQ. This CDR3 comprises 13 residues. Between the trimmed V and J ends, which lost 2 bases and 3 bases, there was a span of 7 bases. CDR3 nucleotide sequence: TGCGCCAGCAGCTTCGGGGAGACAGATACGCAGTATTTT. Encoded protein: CASSFGETDTQYF.

This clonotype appeared once. At one end the junction does not follow the germline gene, possibly because of a read error. The J gene is TRBJ1-5, the V gene TRBV28; perhaps TRBD1 as D (6 bases). Germline V CDR1 and CDR2: MDHEN, SYDVKM. The CDR3 sequence is 13 residues long. The CDR3 reads CANSVQGNQPQHF. The CDR3 coding sequence is TGTGCCAACAGTGTACAGGGAAATCAGCCCCAGCATTTT.

The rearrangement uses TRBV10-3 and TRBJ2-3; D not resolved. The germline V and J ends were trimmed by 6 bases and 6 bases, with 16 bases remaining between them. The CDR3 spans 14 residues. Looked up from germline, CDR1 is ENHRY and CDR2 is SYGVKD. CDR3 DNA: TGTGCCATCAGGCGGAACCCGAACGTGGATACGCAGTATTTT. As protein: CAIRRNPNVDTQYF.